The next 19 T cell receptor beta chains were all read from a single sample in a study of cytomegalovirus exposure and HLA in healthy donors. PCR was performed using 60 Vbeta and 13 Jbeta primers. TCRdb's table, derived via immunoSEQ multiplex PCR, lists solely in-frame clones and lacks some. The table includes some 150,000 clones, 83% detected once. Specimen: PBMCs. Source of these receptors: a man in his forties or fifties in good health and CMV-seronegative.

The chain recombines TRBV6-5 with TRBJ2-7; D is perhaps TRBD1 (5 bases). The CDR3 totals 12 residues. Trimming took 2 bases from V and 4 from J, leaving 6 bases between them. Germline CDR1 and CDR2: MNHEY and SVGAGI. In nucleotides, the CDR3 is TGTGCCAGCAGTTACACAGGATACGAGCAGTACTTC. This gives the protein CASSYTGYEQYF.

Only one count was recorded for this clone. V and J are TRBV7-2 and TRBJ2-6; the D is unclear. CDR3 length: 18 amino acids. Germline CDR1 and CDR2: SGHTA and FQGNSA. V lost 7 bases, J lost 0 bases, and 19 bases lay in between. CDR3 region: CASTPMGSTPSGANVLTF. The CDR3 bases are TGTGCCAGCACCCCCATGGGCAGCACCCCCTCTGGGGCCAACGTCCTGACTTTC.

J is TRBJ1-3 and V is TRBV18; weak D call: TRBD1 (6 bases). This CDR3 region has 16 residues. Germline lookup yields CDR1 KGHSH and CDR2 LQKENI. Trimming left V 3 bases short and J 0 bases short, with 12 bases between. The CDR3: CASSPMTGNSGNTIYF. CDR3 nucleotides: TGTGCCAGCTCACCGATGACAGGAAACTCTGGAAACACCATATATTTT.

This clone appeared a few times. This chain links TRBV9 with TRBJ2-5; 7 nucleotides agree with TRBD2. The CDR3 contains 13 residues. Looked up from germline, CDR1 is SGDLS and CDR2 is YYNGEE. V lost 2 bases to trimming and J lost 5 bases; unmatched junction nucleotides: 3. The CDR3 bases are TGTGCCAGCAGCGTGGGACTACGCGAGACCCAGTACTTC. It is translated as CASSVGLRETQYF.

This clone was seen more than once but under ten times. V is TRBV7-2 and J is TRBJ2-3, with a weak D call TRBD2 (6 bases). V lost 1 base, J lost 7 bases, and 12 bases lay in between. This CDR3 has 14 residues. Germline V lookup: CDR1 SGHTA, CDR2 FQGNSA. CDR3 region: CASSLGLRDYTQYF. DNA for the CDR3: TGTGCCAGCAGCTTAGGGCTGCGGGATTATACGCAGTATTTT.

J is TRBJ2-3 and V is TRBV29-1, with D possibly being TRBD2 (6 bases). This CDR3 region has 15 residues. The germline V gene has CDR1 SQVTM and CDR2 ANQGSEA. The V and J ends lost 7 bases and 2 bases respectively, with 19 bases between them. CDR3 nucleotide sequence: TGCAGCGCCCTGGGGGGTGGAATGCCCACAGATACGCAGTATTTT. Its translation is CSALGGGMPTDTQYF.

The rearrangement joins TRBV27 to TRBJ2-6; 11 bases align to TRBD1. Germline V lookup: CDR1 MNHEY, CDR2 SMNVEV (reference sequence). Trimming cost V 9 bases and J 0 bases; bases outside gene matches: 7. The CDR3 length is 17 residues. CDR3 sequence: CASSGQGVPSGANVLTF. CDR3 coding DNA: TGTGCCAGTTCGGGACAGGGGGTTCCCTCTGGGGCCAACGTCCTGACTTTC.

The chain links TRBV27 to TRBJ1-1; 9 nucleotides line up with TRBD1. V trimming: 4 bases; J trimming: 10 bases; junction bases outside the gene matches: 19. The CDR3 extends over 17 amino acids. In germline, CDR1 is MNHEY, CDR2 SMNVEV (reference sequence). CDR3 residues: CASSSSSSWTGAFRAFF. The CDR3 region has the DNA TGTGCCAGCAGTTCCTCGTCCTCCTGGACAGGGGCTTTCCGAGCTTTCTTT.

This clone was observed a few times. The J gene is TRBJ2-1, the V gene TRBV7-2; perhaps TRBD2 as D (6 bases). The CDR3 has 14 residues. CDR1 SGHTA and CDR2 FQGNSA come from the germline V gene. Trimming removed 2 bases from V and 4 bases from J, with 9 bases in between. The CDR3 sequence: CASSLLRGYNEQFF. CDR3 in DNA: TGTGCCAGCAGCTTACTGCGGGGTTACAATGAGCAGTTCTTC.

This chain connects TRBV7-2 to TRBJ1-4; perhaps TRBD1 as D (5 bases). The ends were cut back, 3 bases at V and 7 bases at J, with 12 bases in the middle. The CDR3 extends over 14 amino acids. Germline CDR1 reads SGHTA; CDR2 reads FQGNSA. In nucleotides, the CDR3 is TGTGCCAGCAGCTTGGACAATAGGGGTGAAAAACTGTTTTTT. This gives the protein CASSLDNRGEKLFF.

The genes are TRBV4-1 and TRBJ2-7; TRBD1 is a possible D gene (6 bases). Germline V gives CDR1 MGHRA, CDR2 YSYEKL. CDR3 size: 13 residues. V shed 2 bases and J shed 2 bases, with 7 bases lying between them. As DNA, the CDR3 is TGCGCCAGCAGCCAACGACAGGCCTACGAGCAGTACTTC. Its protein is CASSQRQAYEQYF.

This clone was observed a few times. The chain joins TRBV29-1 to TRBJ2-7, with 8 positions matching TRBD1. The CDR3 contains 13 residues. With V trimmed by 7 bases and J by 0 bases, 5 bases remained unmatched. In germline, CDR1 is SQVTM, CDR2 ANQGSEA. The CDR3 sequence: CSGTGSDSYEQYF. DNA for the CDR3: TGCAGCGGGACAGGGTCTGACTCCTACGAGCAGTACTTC.

The chain uses TRBV19 and TRBJ1-5; tentatively, D is TRBD1 (5 bases). CDR1 is LNHDA and CDR2 is SQIVND in the germline V gene (reference sequence). Between the trimmed V and J ends, which lost 3 bases and 7 bases, there was a span of 16 bases. The CDR3 spans 15 residues. The CDR3 coding sequence is TGTGCCAGTAGTATCCCAGGGTTTGGGGGGCAGCCCCAGCATTTT. Its translation: CASSIPGFGGQPQHF.

In its sample, this clone was seen a few times. The junction departs from germline at one end; a sequencing error may be responsible. The gene calls are TRBV7-9 and TRBJ1-2; TRBD1 aligns across 10 bases. This CDR3 contains 17 residues. The germline V gene encodes CDR1 SEHNR and CDR2 FQNEAQ (reference sequence). The CDR3 DNA follows: TGTTCCAGCAGTTTGTTCCCGCGGGACAGGGGAAACTATGGCTACACCTTC. Its translation: CSSSLFPRDRGNYGYTF.

The rearrangement uses TRBV28 and TRBJ1-2; no reliable D call. There are 13 residues in the CDR3. Germline V lookup: CDR1 MDHEN, CDR2 SYDVKM. Deletions cut 8 bases from V and 8 bases from J, with 18 bases between. The CDR3 loop is CASHAGPFEGYTF. CDR3 bases: TGTGCCAGCCACGCAGGCCCCTTTGAGGGCTACACCTTC.

The sample holds one count of this clone. The chain has TRBV28 and TRBJ2-1, with D possibly TRBD2 on 6 matching bases. Per germline, CDR1 MDHEN and CDR2 SYDVKM. Between the trimmed V and J ends, which lost 5 bases and 9 bases, there was a span of 23 bases. The CDR3 totals 16 residues. The CDR3 nucleotides are TGTGCCAGCAGTCCTCAGAGGACTACGTTGAGAATTGAGCAGTTCTTC. It specifies CASSPQRTTLRIEQFF.

This rearrangement joins TRBV7-8 to TRBJ1-1, with D hard to call. V dropped 1 base and J dropped 5 bases, with 17 bases sitting between them. From germline, CDR1 is SGHVS and CDR2 FQNEAQ. CDR3 size: 16 residues. Written as DNA, the CDR3 is TGTGCCAGCAGCTTAGAGGCTGGTCGTATCGGGACTGAAGCTTTCTTT. It is translated as CASSLEAGRIGTEAFF.

The chain employs TRBV5-1 and TRBJ2-1; 9 bases line up with TRBD2. Germline CDR1 is SGHRS and CDR2 is YFSETQ. Trimming at V came to 3 bases and at J to 9 bases, leaving 13 bases not matched to a gene. The CDR3 has 16 residues. The CDR3 is CASSSYRAGGPGEQFF. The CDR3 DNA sequence: TGCGCCAGCAGCTCCTACAGGGCGGGAGGGCCCGGTGAGCAGTTCTTC. The full variable domain, in which reference TRBV5-1 and TRBJ2-1 provide the parts outside the CDR3, is KAGVTQTPRYLIKTRGQQVTLSCSPISGHRSVSWYQQTPGQGLQFLFEYFSETQRNKGNFPGRFSGRQFSNSRSEMNVSTLELGDSALYLCASSSYRAGGPGEQFFGPGTRLTVL.

The genes are TRBV27 and TRBJ2-1; the match to TRBD1 covers 8 bases. The ends lost 1 base at V and 8 bases at J; junction bases unmatched: 4. Per germline, CDR1 MNHEY and CDR2 SMNVEV (reference sequence). The CDR3 length is 14 residues. DNA for the CDR3: TGTGCCAGCAGTTTATGGGGGACAGGATATGAGCAGTTCTTC. Amino acids: CASSLWGTGYEQFF.